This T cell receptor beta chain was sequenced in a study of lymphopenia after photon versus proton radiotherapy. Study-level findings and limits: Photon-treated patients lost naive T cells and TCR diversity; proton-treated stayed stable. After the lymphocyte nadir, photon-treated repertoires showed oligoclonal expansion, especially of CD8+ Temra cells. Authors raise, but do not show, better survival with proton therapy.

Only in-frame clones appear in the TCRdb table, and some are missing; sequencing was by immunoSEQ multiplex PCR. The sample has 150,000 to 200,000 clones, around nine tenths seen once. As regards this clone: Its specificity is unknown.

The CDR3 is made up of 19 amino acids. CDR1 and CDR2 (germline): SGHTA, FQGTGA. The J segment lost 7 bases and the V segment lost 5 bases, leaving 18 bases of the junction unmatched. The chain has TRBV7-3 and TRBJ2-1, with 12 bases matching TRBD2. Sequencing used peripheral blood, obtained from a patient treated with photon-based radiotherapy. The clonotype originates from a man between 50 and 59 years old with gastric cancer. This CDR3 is CASSPGRGPTSGRGNEQFF. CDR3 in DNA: TGTGCCAGCAGCCCTGGGAGGGGGCCGACTAGCGGGAGAGGGAATGAGCAGTTCTTC.